Listed here is a single T cell receptor beta chain. As originally analysed: Nucleated cell number was recorded as an estimate derived from reference gene primer amplification. Some clones are missing from TCRdb's copy, which holds only in-frame ones; the method was immunoSEQ multiplex PCR. That table furnishes V, J and clone size, whereas the DNA furnished D and trimming. The sample includes approximately 330,000 clones, about nine tenths seen only once; the top ten take approximately 9.4%. V was pared by 7 bases and J by 1 base, with 10 bases of the junction left unmatched. CDR3 length: 16 amino acids. In germline, CDR1 is MDHEN, CDR2 SYDVKM. Seattle researchers signed up patients amid active infection and tracked them longitudinally. This specimen belongs to a study of blood T cell repertoires in COVID-19. Study at large: Acute and convalescent COVID-19 samples came from the United States, Italy and Spain. Nucleic acid was either cDNA or gDNA, and it came from T cells, B-cell-depleted T cells, or PBMCs.

Sequencing was done on a sample of peripheral blood. The rearrangement uses TRBV28 and TRBJ1-1, with TRBD1 identical over 9 bases. The receptor comes from a man between 25 and 39 years old with COVID-19, enrolled during active disease. The CDR3 DNA reads TGTGCCAGCAATCACAGGGGGCCTATGTGGAACACTGAAGCTTTCTTT. This encodes CASNHRGPMWNTEAFF.